The 14 T cell receptor beta chains presented below share a single source sample, sequenced in a study of blood T cells in healthy people across ages. A sample-barcoded 5' primer and a J-beta primer mix were used in a second PCR of about 6 to 11 cycles. MiXCR, run by TCRdb on the 5' RACE reads, gives a single entry per CDR3 protein. The sample has roughly 1.4 million distinct CDR3 sequences, around 59% seen once. Specimen: blood. These receptors were taken from a man between 18 and 29 years old in good health.

This clonotype showed up just a few times. The J gene is TRBJ2-3, the V gene TRBV11-2; TRBD1 agrees at 8 bases. This CDR3 contains 15 residues. The V gene's germline CDR1 is SGHAT and CDR2 FQNNGV. Trimming took 1 base from V and 3 from J; bases not matched to a gene: 3. CDR3 in amino acids: CASSLAGGATDTQYF. The DNA of the CDR3 is TGTGCCAGCAGCTTAGCAGGGGGCGCGACAGATACGCAGTATTTT.

The chain carries TRBV12-3 or TRBV12-4 and TRBJ1-2; 7 nucleotides line up with TRBD1. This CDR3 region has 16 residues. With 6 bases clipped from V and 4 bases from J, the junction kept 14 bases outside the gene matches. CDR3 sequence (DNA): TGTGCCAGCAGGGGGGGGAGGACAGGTGGATTCTATGGCTACACCTTC. Protein product: CASRGGRTGGFYGYTF.

The chain links TRBV7-9 to TRBJ2-7; no reliable D call. The CDR3 consists of 16 residues. V lost 1 base and J 0 bases, leaving 13 bases between the germline ends. Looked up from germline, CDR1 is SEHNR and CDR2 is FQNEAQ (reference sequence). The CDR3 loop reads CASSLVALGSSYEQYF. In DNA form, the CDR3 reads TGTGCCAGCAGCTTAGTAGCTTTGGGCAGCTCCTACGAGCAGTACTTC.

The CDR3 reads CASSTPGQDYEQYF. CDR3 coding DNA: TGTGCCAGCAGCACCCCGGGACAGGACTACGAGCAGTACTTC. V and J are TRBV5-6 and TRBJ2-1; TRBD1 matches 8 bases. Gene TRBJ2-7 matches the end of the DNA better, so the J call may be wrong. The germline CDR1 and CDR2 sequences are SGHDT and YYEEEE. CDR3 length: 14 residues.

The chain uses TRBV4-1 and TRBJ2-1, with D possibly TRBD2 on 5 matching bases. The CDR3 sequence is 15 residues long. Germline loops: CDR1 MGHRA, CDR2 YSYEKL. Trimming left V 0 bases short and J 8 bases short, with 14 bases between. CDR3 region: CASSQELGRGHEQFF. As DNA, the CDR3 is TGCGCCAGCAGCCAAGAATTGGGTCGAGGGCATGAGCAGTTCTTC.

The genes are TRBV5-1 and TRBJ2-4; 9 nucleotides align to TRBD2. The end of the DNA aligns better with TRBJ2-7, so the J call may be wrong. The CDR3 extends over 15 amino acids. Germline values: CDR1 SGHRS, CDR2 YFSETQ. The CDR3 is CARTLTRREGYEQYF. As DNA, the CDR3 is TGCGCCAGGACTTTAACTCGGCGGGAGGGCTACGAGCAGTACTTC.

The sample holds a few counts of this clonotype. The chain has TRBV12-5 and TRBJ2-1; a weak D match, TRBD1 (6 bases). V lost 3 bases, J lost 4 bases, and 25 bases lay in between. CDR1 and CDR2 from the germline V gene are LGHNT and FRNRAP. The CDR3 covers 19 residues. CDR3 region: CASGFLPSDRMVYYNEQFF. Here the CDR3 DNA reads TGTGCTAGTGGTTTCCTTCCCTCTGACAGGATGGTCTATTACAATGAGCAGTTCTTC.

A note on this clonotype: The junction differs from germline at one of its ends, possibly a read error. This chain connects TRBV4-1 to TRBJ2-1; 11 bases are shared with TRBD2. Germline loops: CDR1 MGHRA, CDR2 YSYEKL. This CDR3 has 16 residues. CDR3 nucleotides: TGCGCCAGCATTTCTTTAGCGGGAGGGCCGGACAATGGGCAGTTCTTC. Residues: CASISLAGGPDNGQFF.

This clonotype was found a few times. The rearrangement joins TRBV12-3 or TRBV12-4 to TRBJ2-7; 13 bases line up with TRBD2. CDR3 length: 16 residues. Germline trimming cut 5 bases from V and 2 bases from J; bases unmatched to any gene: 6. CDR3 in amino acids: CASSMGLAGTTYEQYF. In DNA form, the CDR3 reads TGTGCCAGCAGTATGGGACTAGCGGGAACCACCTACGAGCAGTACTTC.

Details on this clonotype: The junction shows a germline mismatch at one end, possibly a read error. The CDR3 nucleotides read TGCGCCAGCAGTGAAGTTGGCGGGGCAGGGGCCCTTCTCAGCACAGGTACGCAGTATTTT. Translated, it gives CASSEVGGAGALLSTGTQYF. The V and J genes are TRBV10-2 and TRBJ2-3, with D perhaps being TRBD1 or TRBD2 (6 bases each). This CDR3 is 20 amino acids long. Germline values: CDR1 WSHSY, CDR2 SAAADI.

The genes are TRBV7-2 and TRBJ2-3; D is unclear. V was trimmed by 4 bases and J by 3 bases, leaving 11 bases between them. Looked up from germline, CDR1 is SGHTA and CDR2 is FQGNSA. CDR3 length: 14 residues. In DNA, the CDR3 is TGTGCCAGCAGCTCTGACGCCGATACAGATACGCAGTATTTT. It codes for CASSSDADTDTQYF.

For the CDR3, the DNA is TGCAGTGCTAGCCGTTTAGGGCCGACCGACCTAATGAGCTCCTATAATTCACCCCTCCACTTT. Protein: CSASRLGPTDLMSSYNSPLHF. The genes are TRBV20-1 and TRBJ1-6; D ambiguous. This CDR3 is built from 21 residues. V lost 3 bases, J lost 0 bases, and 27 bases lay in between. Germline CDR1 DFQATT, CDR2 SNEGSKA (reference sequence).

The V gene is TRBV29-1, the J gene TRBJ2-1; D is perhaps TRBD2 (5 bases). CDR1 and CDR2 (germline): SQVTM, ANQGSEA. CDR3 length equals 13 residues. Trimming removed 4 bases from V and 4 bases from J, with 11 bases in between. CDR3 coding DNA: TGCAGCGTTGTAATACTAGATTACAATGAGCAGTTCTTC. Its protein is CSVVILDYNEQFF.

This clonotype was seen a handful of times. The chain has TRBV7-2 and TRBJ1-1, with D perhaps TRBD1 (6 bases). CDR1 and CDR2 from the germline V gene are SGHTA and FQGNSA. The V gene lost 5 bases and the J gene lost 2 bases, with 12 bases spanning the gap. This CDR3 spans 14 amino acids. This CDR3 reads CASSHEGENTEAFF. The DNA of the CDR3 is TGTGCCAGCAGCCATGAGGGGGAAAACACTGAAGCTTTCTTT.